There are many counts of the clone carrying this TCR beta chain. The antigen is undetermined. The sample originates from a study of CD8 T cells in ankylosing spondylitis. Study conclusions and caveats: Clones linked to disease were reported to show significant enrichment in matched ankylosing spondylitis synovial fluid. For ankylosing spondylitis blood, a TCR beta motif of under 10 highly homologous variants appeared characteristic. Certain motif variants had earlier appeared in reactive arthritis synovial fluid and blood.

5'-RACE, quantitative and with molecular barcodes, yielded the TCR beta libraries. Each CDR3 protein is one row after TCRdb ran MiXCR on the 5' RACE reads. The sample gives about 240,000 distinct CDR3 sequences, around 9.2% of which show up once; under 7.5% is in the top ten. The TCR was taken from a male donor with ankylosing spondylitis or in good health (not recorded which). Sequencing was carried out using blood, either unsorted or a sorted T cell fraction (not recorded which).

The CDR3 nucleotides read TGTGCCAGTACCAGCGACGGGGGGACAACTAATGAAAAACTGTTTTTT. Amino acids: CASTSDGGTTNEKLFF. V usage is TRBV19 and J usage is TRBJ1-4; D is possibly TRBD1 (5 bases). This CDR3 region has 16 residues. V dropped 7 bases and J dropped 0 bases, with 15 bases sitting between them. Looked up from germline, CDR1 is LNHDA and CDR2 is SQIVND (reference sequence).